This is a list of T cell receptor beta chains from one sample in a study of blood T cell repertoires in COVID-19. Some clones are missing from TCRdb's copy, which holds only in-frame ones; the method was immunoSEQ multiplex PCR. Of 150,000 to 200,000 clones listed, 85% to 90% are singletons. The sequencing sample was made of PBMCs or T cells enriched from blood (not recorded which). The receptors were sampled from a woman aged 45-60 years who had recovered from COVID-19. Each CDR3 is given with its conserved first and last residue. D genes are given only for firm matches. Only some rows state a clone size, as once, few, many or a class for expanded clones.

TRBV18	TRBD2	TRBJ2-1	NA	TGTGCCAGCTCAAGACTAGCGGGGGGACGTTACAATGAGCAGTTCTTC	CASSRLAGGRYNEQFF
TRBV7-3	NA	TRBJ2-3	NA	TGTGCCAGCAGCTTATCTGGGTTGAGGGATACGCAGTATTTT	CASSLSGLRDTQYF
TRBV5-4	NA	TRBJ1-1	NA	TGTGCCAGCAGCTTGGAGGGCGCAGGGGACACTGAAGCTTTCTTT	CASSLEGAGDTEAFF
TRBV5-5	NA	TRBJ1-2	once	TGTGCCAGCAGCTTGGCCGGGACACCCTATGGCTACACCTTC	CASSLAGTPYGYTF
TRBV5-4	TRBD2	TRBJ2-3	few	TGTGCCAGCAGCAATATAGCGGGGGTCGGCACAGATACGCAGTATTTT	CASSNIAGVGTDTQYF
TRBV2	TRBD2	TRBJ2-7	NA	TGTGCCAGCAGTGCGGGCCCGGGGGGGACTGAGCAGTACTTC	CASSAGPGGTEQYF
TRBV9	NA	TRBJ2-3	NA	TGTGCCAGCAGCGATGCTGCTATCACCACAGATACGCAGTATTTT	CASSDAAITTDTQYF
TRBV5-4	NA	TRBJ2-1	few	TGTGCCAGCAGCTCGCGAGGGCTCCCGACCCACAATGAGCAGTTCTTC	CASSSRGLPTHNEQFF
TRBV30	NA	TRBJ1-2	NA	TGTGCCTGGAGTAATGGGGGGGCCTATGGCTACACCTTC	CAWSNGGAYGYTF
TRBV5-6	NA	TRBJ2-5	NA	TGTGCCAGCAGCTTATTGGGGGCTCAAGAGACCCAGTACTTC	CASSLLGAQETQYF
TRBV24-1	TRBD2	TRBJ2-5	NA	TGTGCCACCAGTGACCCCCTAGCGGGGAGCCAAGAGACCCAGTACTTC	CATSDPLAGSQETQYF
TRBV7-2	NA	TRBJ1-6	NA	TGTGCCAGCAGCTACACAGGGAGCTCCTATAATTCACCCCTCCACTTT	CASSYTGSSYNSPLHF
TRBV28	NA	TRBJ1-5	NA	TGTGCCAGCAGTTTACGGGGGGCCCGCAATCAGCCCCAGCATTTT	CASSLRGARNQPQHF
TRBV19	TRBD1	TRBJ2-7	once	TGTGCCAGTAGTATCCGGGGGACAGGGGCCGAGCAGTACTTC	CASSIRGTGAEQYF
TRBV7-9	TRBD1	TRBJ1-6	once	TGTGCCAGCAGCAAGGGGGACAGGGGTAATTCACCCCTCCACTTT	CASSKGDRGNSPLHF